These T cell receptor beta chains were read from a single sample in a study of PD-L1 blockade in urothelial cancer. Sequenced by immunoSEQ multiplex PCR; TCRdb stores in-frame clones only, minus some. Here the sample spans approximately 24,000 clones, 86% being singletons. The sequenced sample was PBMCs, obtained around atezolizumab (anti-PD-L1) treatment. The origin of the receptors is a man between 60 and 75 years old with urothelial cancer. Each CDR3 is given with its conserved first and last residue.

CDR3 protein: CASSLGQGANYGYTF
J gene: TRBJ1-2
V gene: TRBV5-1

CDR3 protein: CASRKTGKGDGYTF
J gene: TRBJ1-2
V gene: TRBV7-6

CDR3 protein: CASSLSGQTGYTF
J gene: TRBJ1-2
V gene: TRBV27

CDR3 protein: CASSANNRAGGYTF
J gene: TRBJ1-2
V gene: TRBV9

CDR3 protein: CASSPQGGSFGSPLHF
J gene: TRBJ1-6
V gene: TRBV9

CDR3 protein: CAWSEGDTQETQYF
J gene: TRBJ2-5
V gene: TRBV30

CDR3 protein: CASSSVTGGTFSPLHF
J gene: TRBJ1-6
V gene: TRBV7-9

CDR3 protein: CASSEVGSSNQPQHF
J gene: TRBJ1-5
V gene: TRBV6-1

CDR3 protein: CASSLGLAGKQYF
J gene: TRBJ2-7
V gene: TRBV11-2

CDR3 protein: CSVDSSGASYEQYF
J gene: TRBJ2-7
V gene: TRBV29-1

CDR3 protein: CASSGGRVGNQPQHF
J gene: TRBJ1-5
V gene: TRBV2

CDR3 protein: CASSSRTGAPLHF
J gene: TRBJ1-6
V gene: TRBV27

CDR3 protein: CASSTSGETQYF
J gene: TRBJ2-5
V gene: TRBV5-1

CDR3 protein: CASRRQDGNSPLHF
J gene: TRBJ1-6
V gene: TRBV11-1

CDR3 protein: CASSLEAGTVIDTQYF
J gene: TRBJ2-3
V gene: TRBV7-6

CDR3 protein: CASSLGDLGNTIYF
J gene: TRBJ1-3
V gene: TRBV5-1

CDR3 protein: CASTKRFGQGRSTNEKLFF
J gene: TRBJ1-4
V gene: TRBV7-9

CDR3 protein: CSARQGPYEQYF
J gene: TRBJ2-7
V gene: TRBV29-1

CDR3 protein: CASSPGGIPREKLFF
J gene: TRBJ1-4
V gene: TRBV5-8

CDR3 protein: CASSAQTGGDTEAFF
J gene: TRBJ1-1
V gene: TRBV9

CDR3 protein: CASSLGLADRPAYF
J gene: TRBJ2-7
V gene: TRBV5-1

CDR3 protein: CASKLGEAIDNEKLFF
J gene: TRBJ1-4
V gene: TRBV19

CDR3 protein: CASSPTGDNNYEQYF
J gene: TRBJ2-7
V gene: TRBV11-3

CDR3 protein: CASSLPSLSSYNEQFF
J gene: TRBJ2-1
V gene: TRBV5-1

CDR3 protein: CASSPGGRTYEQYF
J gene: TRBJ2-7
V gene: TRBV4-2

CDR3 protein: CASSLGSTGRYEQYF
J gene: TRBJ2-7
V gene: TRBV7-2

CDR3 protein: CASSRDFQRTQPQHF
J gene: TRBJ1-5
V gene: TRBV27

CDR3 protein: CASSSWDRMGNEQFF
J gene: TRBJ2-1
V gene: TRBV27

CDR3 protein: CASSLAAGDTQYF
J gene: TRBJ2-3
V gene: TRBV7-6

CDR3 protein: CASSEALAGGANTGELFF
J gene: TRBJ2-2
V gene: TRBV6-1

CDR3 protein: CASSDVFGYTF
J gene: TRBJ1-2
V gene: TRBV25-1

CDR3 protein: CASSGDSAGAFF
J gene: TRBJ1-1
V gene: TRBV2

CDR3 protein: CASSPQVLQGGGETQYF
J gene: TRBJ2-5
V gene: TRBV9

CDR3 protein: CASSPGGQGREAFF
J gene: TRBJ1-1
V gene: TRBV18

CDR3 protein: CASTLDRGSNQPQHF
J gene: TRBJ1-5
V gene: TRBV19

CDR3 protein: CASSRTGVEQYF
J gene: TRBJ2-7
V gene: TRBV7-6

CDR3 protein: CASSLAGQGNEKLFF
J gene: TRBJ1-4
V gene: TRBV5-1

CDR3 protein: CASIRTRDTGELFF
J gene: TRBJ2-2
V gene: TRBV5-8

CDR3 protein: CASSYQGSANEQFF
J gene: TRBJ2-1
V gene: TRBV28

CDR3 protein: CASGLAGVGGGTQPQHF
J gene: TRBJ1-5
V gene: TRBV12-5